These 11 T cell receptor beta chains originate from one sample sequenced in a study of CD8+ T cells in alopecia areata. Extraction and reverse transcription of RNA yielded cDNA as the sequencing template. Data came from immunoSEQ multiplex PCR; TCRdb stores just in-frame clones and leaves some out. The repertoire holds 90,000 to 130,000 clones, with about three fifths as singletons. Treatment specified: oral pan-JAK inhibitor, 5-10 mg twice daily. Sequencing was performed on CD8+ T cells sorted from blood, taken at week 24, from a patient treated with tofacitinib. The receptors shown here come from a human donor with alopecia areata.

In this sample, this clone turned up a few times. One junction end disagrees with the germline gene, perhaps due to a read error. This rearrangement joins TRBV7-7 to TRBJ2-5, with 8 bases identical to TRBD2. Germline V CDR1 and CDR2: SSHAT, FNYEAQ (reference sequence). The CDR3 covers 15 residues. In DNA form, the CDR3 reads TGTGCTAGCAGCTCGAATAGCGGGGTGGAGGAGACCCAGTACTTC. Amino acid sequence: CASSSNSGVEETQYF.

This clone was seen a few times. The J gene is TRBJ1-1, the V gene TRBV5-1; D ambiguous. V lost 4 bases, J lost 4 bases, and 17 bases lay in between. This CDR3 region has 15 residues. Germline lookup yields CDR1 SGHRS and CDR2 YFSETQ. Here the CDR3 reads CASSDLKGRSTEAFF. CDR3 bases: TGCGCCAGCAGCGACCTCAAGGGAAGGTCCACTGAAGCTTTCTTT.

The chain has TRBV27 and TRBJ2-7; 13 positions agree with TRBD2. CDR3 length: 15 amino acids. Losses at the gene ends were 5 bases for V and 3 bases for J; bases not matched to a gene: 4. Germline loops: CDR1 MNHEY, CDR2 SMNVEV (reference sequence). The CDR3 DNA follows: TGTGCCAGCAGTCTCCGACTAGCGGGGGGCTACGAGCAGTACTTC. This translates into CASSLRLAGGYEQYF.

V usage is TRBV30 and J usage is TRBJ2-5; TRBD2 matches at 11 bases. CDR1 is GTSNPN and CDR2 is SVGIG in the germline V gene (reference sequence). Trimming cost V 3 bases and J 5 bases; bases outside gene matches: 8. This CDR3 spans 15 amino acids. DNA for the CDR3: TGTGCCTGGAGCCAACTAGCGGGGGACGGGGAGACCCAGTACTTC. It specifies CAWSQLAGDGETQYF.

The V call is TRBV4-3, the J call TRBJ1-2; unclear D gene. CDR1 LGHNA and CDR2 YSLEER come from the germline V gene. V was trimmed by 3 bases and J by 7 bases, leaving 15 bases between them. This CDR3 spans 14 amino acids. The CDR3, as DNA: TGCGCCAGCAGCCACTATCTGTTAGGCTCTGGCTACACCTTC. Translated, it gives CASSHYLLGSGYTF.

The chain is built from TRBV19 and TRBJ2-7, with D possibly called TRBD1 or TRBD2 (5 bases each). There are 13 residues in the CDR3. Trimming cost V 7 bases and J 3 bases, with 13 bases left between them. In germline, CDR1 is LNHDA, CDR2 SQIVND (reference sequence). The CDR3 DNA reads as TGTGCCAGTACCCCGGGGCACCTCTACGAGCAGTACTTC. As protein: CASTPGHLYEQYF.

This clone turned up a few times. The CDR3 sequence: CSVFGGSRNEQFF. DNA for the CDR3: TGCAGCGTCTTTGGGGGGTCCCGCAATGAGCAGTTCTTC. V and J are TRBV29-1 and TRBJ2-1, with a possible D match to TRBD2 (6 bases). With 6 bases removed from V and 6 bases from J, the gap between germline ends came to 15 bases. The CDR3 has 13 residues. CDR1 and CDR2 (germline): SQVTM, ANQGSEA.

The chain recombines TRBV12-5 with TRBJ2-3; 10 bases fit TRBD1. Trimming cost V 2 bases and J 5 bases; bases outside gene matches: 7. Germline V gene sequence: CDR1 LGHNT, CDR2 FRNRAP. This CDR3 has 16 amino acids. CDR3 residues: CASGLSPGQGRDTQYF. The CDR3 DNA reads TGTGCTAGTGGTTTGTCCCCGGGACAGGGGAGAGATACGCAGTATTTT.

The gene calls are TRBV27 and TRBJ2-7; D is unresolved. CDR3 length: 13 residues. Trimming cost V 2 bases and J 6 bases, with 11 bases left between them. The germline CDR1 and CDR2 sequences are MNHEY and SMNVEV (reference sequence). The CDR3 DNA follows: TGTGCCAGCAGTTTACTAAACAGTCCCGAGCAGTACTTC. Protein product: CASSLLNSPEQYF.

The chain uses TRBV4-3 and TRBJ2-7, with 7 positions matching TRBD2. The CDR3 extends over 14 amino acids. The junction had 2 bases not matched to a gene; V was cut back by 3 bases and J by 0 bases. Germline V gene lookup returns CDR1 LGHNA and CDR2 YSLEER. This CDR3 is CASSHRGDSYEQYF. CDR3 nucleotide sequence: TGCGCCAGCAGCCACCGGGGGGACTCCTACGAGCAGTACTTC.

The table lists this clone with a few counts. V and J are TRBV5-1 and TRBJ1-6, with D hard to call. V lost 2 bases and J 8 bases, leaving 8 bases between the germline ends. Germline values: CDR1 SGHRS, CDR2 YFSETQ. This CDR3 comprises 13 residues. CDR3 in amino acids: CASSFENDSPLHF. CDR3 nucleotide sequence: TGCGCCAGCAGCTTCGAAAATGATTCACCCCTCCACTTT.